Presented here are 19 T cell receptor beta chains from one specimen sequenced in a study of shared clonotypes between healthy human individuals. Some clones are missing from TCRdb's copy, which holds only in-frame ones; the method was immunoSEQ multiplex PCR. The sample records over 850,000 clones, more than 75% being singletons. The specimen sequenced was memory CD4+ T cells from PBMCs. Subset here: CD45RA-negative fraction. The origin of the receptors is a man between 18 and 35 years old in good health. Some clones in this sample may be carry-over from other donors' samples.

The chain carries TRBV30 and TRBJ2-5, with 9 bases that match TRBD2. Trimming took 3 bases from V and 5 from J; bases not matched to a gene: 25. The CDR3 runs to 20 residues. Germline assignment: CDR1 GTSNPN and CDR2 SVGIG (reference sequence). Here the CDR3 DNA reads TGTGCCTGGAGATCATCCTCAAGGGCGGGAGGGCGGTTGGGGAGGGAGACCCAGTACTTC. Translating it yields CAWRSSSRAGGRLGRETQYF.

The chain has TRBV30 and TRBJ1-1; no reliable D call. CDR3 length equals 15 residues. V lost 2 bases and J 0 bases, leaving 13 bases between the germline ends. Germline V CDR1 and CDR2: GTSNPN, SVGIG (reference sequence). The CDR3 DNA sequence: TGTGCCTGGAGTCGGGAGGCCTTAATGAACACTGAAGCTTTCTTT. It is translated as CAWSREALMNTEAFF.

The chain has TRBV28 and TRBJ2-7; 9 bases fit TRBD1. Germline CDR1 reads MDHEN; CDR2 reads SYDVKM. V shed 5 bases, J shed 7 bases, and the junction held 12 bases outside the gene matches. CDR3 length: 15 residues. This CDR3 is CASSTQTGGIEEQYF. As DNA, the CDR3 is TGTGCCAGCAGTACTCAGACAGGGGGTATAGAAGAGCAGTACTTC.

Remarks on this clone: This sample includes further DNA sequences coding for the same CDR3. The genes are TRBV5-1 and TRBJ2-7; 8 nucleotides line up with TRBD1. The CDR3 runs 15 residues. Trimming removed 0 bases from V and 3 bases from J; junction bases left unmatched: 5. CDR1 and CDR2 (germline): SGHRS, YFSETQ. CDR3 nucleotide sequence: TGCGCCAGCAGCTTGGGGCCAGGGGGCCTCTACGAGCAGTACTTC. Amino acid sequence: CASSLGPGGLYEQYF.

The V call is TRBV5-1, the J call TRBJ2-7; D unclear. V lost 1 base and J lost 4, with 12 bases in between. This CDR3 region has 14 residues. Germline CDR1 reads SGHRS; CDR2 reads YFSETQ. Here the CDR3 reads CASSLFGYGYEQYF. The CDR3, as DNA: TGCGCCAGCAGCTTGTTCGGGTATGGGTACGAGCAGTACTTC.

This clone occurred a few times. The V and J genes are TRBV25-1 and TRBJ1-1, with 7 bases aligning to TRBD1. Germline V lookup: CDR1 MGHDK, CDR2 SYGVNS. The CDR3 contains 14 residues. The CDR3: CAAKEQGVNTEAFF. DNA for the CDR3: TGTGCAGCAAAAGAGCAGGGGGTGAACACTGAAGCTTTCTTT.

Note on this clone: It is likely a read error: a sequence one base away is far more abundant. The V gene is TRBV5-1, the J gene TRBJ1-4, with 9 bases identical to TRBD1. The ends lost 4 bases at V and 12 bases at J; junction bases unmatched: 13. CDR1 SGHRS and CDR2 YFSETQ come from the germline V gene. This CDR3 has 15 residues. CDR3 nucleotide sequence: TGCGCCAGCAGCGTACAGACAGGGGGTGGCGAAGAACTGTTTTTT. It yields the protein CASSVQTGGGEELFF.

In this sample, this clone turned up a few times. The V call is TRBV27, the J call TRBJ1-2; a weak D match, TRBD1 (5 bases). The CDR3 loop spans 13 amino acids. Germline V gene sequence: CDR1 MNHEY, CDR2 SMNVEV (reference sequence). V shed 5 bases and J shed 7 bases, with 14 bases lying between them. As DNA, the CDR3 is TGTGCCAGCAGTGGGACCGGGGTCTCTGGCTACACCTTC. Translating gives CASSGTGVSGYTF.

The chain links TRBV28 to TRBJ2-5; the D gene is possibly TRBD2 (6 bases). Looked up from germline, CDR1 is MDHEN and CDR2 is SYDVKM. V lost 3 bases, J lost 4 bases, and 15 bases lay in between. The length of the CDR3 is 15 residues. In DNA form, the CDR3 reads TGTGCCAGCAGTTTCGTGGGAGGCGGGACAGAGACCCAGTACTTC. It codes for CASSFVGGGTETQYF.

The rearrangement joins TRBV15 to TRBJ2-3; 10 bases agree with TRBD2. The CDR3 runs 14 residues. J was trimmed by 1 base and V by 5 bases; bases with no gene match: 0. CDR1 and CDR2 (germline): LNHNV, YYDKDF (reference sequence). Here the CDR3 reads CATSGLAGTDTQYF. The CDR3 DNA reads TGTGCCACCAGCGGACTAGCGGGCACAGATACGCAGTATTTT. Full variable domain (rest looked up from reference TRBV15 and TRBJ2-3): DAMVIQNPRYQVTQFGKPVTLSCSQTLNHNVMYWYQQKSSQAPKLLFHYYDKDFNNEADTPDNFQSRRPNTSFCFLDIRSPGLGDTAMYLCATSGLAGTDTQYFGPGTRLTVL.

J is TRBJ2-3 and V is TRBV5-1, with 7 nucleotides matching TRBD2. V lost 4 bases and J lost 1; bases outside the gene matches: 6. Germline V lookup: CDR1 SGHRS, CDR2 YFSETQ. This CDR3 is built from 15 residues. The CDR3 is CASSRGGPGTDTQYF. The CDR3 DNA sequence: TGCGCCAGCAGCAGGGGAGGGCCAGGCACAGATACGCAGTATTTT.

The genes are TRBV15 and TRBJ1-2; TRBD1 might be the D (6 bases). CDR3 length: 11 amino acids. Per germline, CDR1 LNHNV and CDR2 YYDKDF (reference sequence). Trimming took off 0 bases at V and 13 bases at J, with 9 bases between the two ends. The CDR3 spells CATSREQGLTF. The CDR3 DNA is TGTGCCACCAGCAGAGAACAGGGTCTCACCTTC.

The chain couples TRBV7-8 to TRBJ2-1, with D possibly being TRBD2 (6 bases). V gave up 1 base and J gave up 1 base, with 8 bases separating them. Germline CDR1 and CDR2: SGHVS and FQNEAQ. This CDR3 region has 15 residues. CDR3 region: CASSLVEGSYNEQFF. CDR3 bases: TGTGCCAGCAGCTTAGTGGAGGGGTCCTACAATGAGCAGTTCTTC.

V and J are TRBV5-4 and TRBJ2-7; D possibly corresponds to TRBD1 (6 bases). Trimming took off 4 bases at V and 3 bases at J, with 14 bases between the two ends. Germline-derived CDR1 and CDR2 are SGHNT and YYREEE (reference sequence). This CDR3 has 14 amino acids. Here the CDR3 DNA reads TGTGCCAGCAGCCCCCAGGGGTCCTTCTACGAGCAGTACTTC. Translation gives CASSPQGSFYEQYF.

DNA of the CDR3: TGTGCCAGCAGCCCCCGGTGGGGGGCCAACACTGAAGCTTTCTTT. Translating gives CASSPRWGANTEAFF. The V and J genes are TRBV5-4 and TRBJ1-1, with D maybe TRBD1 (6 bases). The CDR3 sequence is 15 residues long. CDR1 and CDR2 (germline): SGHNT, YYREEE (reference sequence). The V end was cut by 4 bases, the J end by 2 bases, with 15 bases between.

The chain uses TRBV11-3 and TRBJ2-1; tentative D call: TRBD1 (5 bases). Germline CDR1 SGHNT, CDR2 YENEEA. The CDR3 contains 16 residues. V lost 0 bases, J lost 3 bases, and 12 bases lay in between. The CDR3 here is CASSLDGAGIYNEQFF. As DNA, the CDR3 is TGTGCCAGCAGCTTAGATGGGGCAGGGATCTACAATGAGCAGTTCTTC.

V is TRBV7-3 and J is TRBJ2-1; D is undetermined. CDR1 SGHTA and CDR2 FQGTGA come from the germline V gene. This CDR3 is built from 15 residues. With 2 bases removed from V and 4 bases from J, the gap between germline ends came to 12 bases. CDR3 DNA: TGTGCCAGCAGCTTAGGCCCTCCTCTTTACAATGAGCAGTTCTTC. It yields the protein CASSLGPPLYNEQFF. Using reference TRBV7-3 and TRBJ2-1 for the parts outside the CDR3, the full variable domain is GAGVSQTPSNKVTEKGKYVELRCDPISGHTALYWYRQSLGQGPEFLIYFQGTGAADDSGLPNDRFFAVRPEGSVSTLKIQRTERGDSAVYLCASSLGPPLYNEQFFGPGTRLTVL.

The CDR3 DNA reads as TGTGCCAGCAGTAGGACAGGGGGCCAAGGTGGAACCGGGGAGCTGTTTTTT. This translates into CASSRTGGQGGTGELFF. The chain links TRBV25-1 to TRBJ2-2; TRBD1 aligns across 11 bases. The CDR3 is 17 residues long. CDR1 is MGHDK and CDR2 is SYGVNS in the germline V gene. With 5 bases clipped from V and 5 bases from J, the junction kept 10 bases outside the gene matches.

This clone showed up just a few times. This sequence joins TRBV5-1 and TRBJ2-3; 11 bases agree with TRBD1. CDR1 is SGHRS, CDR2 YFSETQ, per germline. The CDR3 is made up of 14 amino acids. The ends lost 4 bases at V and 4 bases at J; junction bases unmatched: 2. The CDR3 spells CASSKGQGADTQYF. The CDR3 DNA is TGCGCCAGCAGCAAGGGACAGGGGGCAGATACGCAGTATTTT.